The sequence of this T cell receptor (beta chain) was determined in a study of beta chain features in type 1 diabetes. Study-wide findings and caveats: Reduced insertions and increased deletions marked VDJ junctions in type 1 diabetes patients. The question left open here concerned HLA type influencing TCRB rearrangement. Moderate yet significant TCRB CDR3 shortening was seen in Type 1 diabetes patients in all four CD4+ subsets.

Reverse transcription of all isolated RNA meant that expressed TCRB transcripts were sequenced. Measured with immunoSEQ multiplex PCR; TCRdb has only the in-frame clones, and not every one. Of 120,000 or so clones in the sample, 17% were seen once. Ten or more counts support this clone. As yet, its antigen is unknown. The authors obtained over 98% purity in all sorted populations. The CDR3 runs to 14 residues. The V and J ends lost 0 bases and 2 bases respectively, with 7 bases between them. Germline V lookup: CDR1 SGHDN, CDR2 FVKESK. This chain uses TRBV14 with TRBJ2-5; D remains ambiguous. What was sequenced was central memory CD4+ T cells from blood. The TCR originated in a man aged 18 to 29 with type 1 diabetes. CDR3 DNA: TGTGCCAGCAGCCAAGAATACTCGCAAGAGACCCAGTACTTC. Amino acid sequence: CASSQEYSQETQYF.